The rows below give T cell receptor beta chains drawn from one sample of a study of blood T cell repertoires in COVID-19. Profiled with immunoSEQ multiplex PCR; TCRdb holds only in-frame clones, not every one. The table records approximately 97,000 clones, around 85% of them present only once. The sequencing sample was made of peripheral blood. These receptor sequences come from a man aged 60 to 69 with acute or convalescent COVID-19. Each CDR3 is given with its conserved first and last residue. D genes are given only for firm matches.

V gene	J gene	D gene	CDR3 protein
TRBV10-2	TRBJ1-5	.	CASSVGGSNQPQHF
TRBV6-5	TRBJ2-1	.	CASSRGQRHEQFF
TRBV12-3/TRBV12-4	TRBJ2-4	.	CASSLPPGYIQYF
TRBV5-5	TRBJ2-2	TRBD2	CASSLSGGRVAGELFF
TRBV7-2	TRBJ2-7	TRBD2	CASSSLGLAGGYEQYF
TRBV28	TRBJ2-3	TRBD2	CASRLPRTSGGNTQYF
TRBV10-3	TRBJ1-2	TRBD1	CAISEFRGLTF
TRBV20-1	TRBJ2-7	.	CSASPGEIGYEQYF
TRBV29-1	TRBJ1-4	TRBD1	CSALPTGSEKLFF
TRBV5-8	TRBJ2-7	.	CASRGGLYKF
TRBV10-2	TRBJ1-1	.	CASSDPGHINTEAFF
TRBV6-5	TRBJ1-6	.	CASSYNPRNLNSPLHF
TRBV19	TRBJ2-3	TRBD2	CASSPRLAVRDTQYF
TRBV24-1	TRBJ1-2	.	CATSSGKPISYTF
TRBV15	TRBJ1-2	.	CATGDIALNYGYTF
TRBV6-4	TRBJ1-1	.	CASSPRGGDTEAFF
TRBV7-2	TRBJ2-5	TRBD1	CASSLAMTGGNRETQYF